A single sample is the source of the 18 T cell receptor beta chains below, sequenced in a study of Ad26.COV2.S vaccination and SARS-CoV-2 variants. Sequenced by immunoSEQ multiplex PCR; TCRdb stores in-frame clones only, minus some. In the table there are 350,000 to 550,000 clones, 80% to 90% of which are singletons. Treatment specified: 15 to 20 received Ad26.COV2.S at low or high dose, single or two shots; 5 received placebo; per-sample allocation not given. Day 63 following the first vaccine or placebo injection was when the samples were taken. The sequencing here drew on peripheral blood, taken in a trial of Ad26.COV2.S vaccine versus placebo. The receptors stem from a person between 18 and 65 years old who received the Ad26.COV2.S COVID-19 vaccine or a placebo.

On this clone: Other DNA sequences in this sample translate to the same CDR3. The chain combines TRBV7-3 with TRBJ2-1, with 10 bases identical to TRBD1. The length of the CDR3 is 15 residues. Germline assignment: CDR1 SGHTA and CDR2 FQGTGA. V lost 4 bases, J lost 2 bases, and 2 bases stayed unmatched. The CDR3 DNA sequence: TGTGCCAGCAGCTATGACAGGGGGCCCTACAATGAGCAGTTCTTC. Translating it yields CASSYDRGPYNEQFF.

This rearrangement joins TRBV7-2 to TRBJ1-2, with TRBD1 matching 10 bases. CDR1 and CDR2 (germline): SGHTA, FQGNSA. V lost 8 bases and J lost 3; bases outside the gene matches: 6. The CDR3 totals 14 residues. The CDR3 loop is CASQLGTGDYGYTF. The CDR3, as DNA: TGTGCCAGCCAGCTCGGGACAGGGGACTATGGCTACACCTTC. The variable domain in full, with the rest retrieved from reference TRBV7-2 and TRBJ1-2, is GAGVSQSPSNKVTEKGKDVELRCDPISGHTALYWYRQSLGQGLEFLIYFQGNSAPDKSGLPSDRFSAERTGGSVSTLTIQRTQQEDSAVYLCASQLGTGDYGYTFGSGTRLTVV.

CDR3 loop: CASSLEKGALGSPLHF. The CDR3 DNA reads TGTGCCAGCAGCTTAGAGAAGGGGGCGCTGGGTTCACCCCTCCACTTT. The chain combines TRBV7-2 with TRBJ1-6, with TRBD1 identical over 7 bases. V lost 1 base to trimming and J lost 9 bases; unmatched junction nucleotides: 9. Germline values: CDR1 SGHTA, CDR2 FQGNSA. This CDR3 contains 16 residues.

The genes are TRBV18 and TRBJ1-2; TRBD1 might be the D (5 bases). Per germline, CDR1 KGHSH and CDR2 LQKENI. This CDR3 is 17 amino acids long. V lost 3 bases, J lost 5 bases, and 22 bases lay in between. The CDR3 region is CASSPPIPRDGDYGYTF. The CDR3 region has the DNA TGTGCCAGCTCACCTCCTATACCTCGGGACGGGGATTATGGCTACACCTTC.

The gene calls are TRBV7-9 and TRBJ2-7; possible D gene TRBD2, 5 bases. Trimming cost V 2 bases and J 6 bases, with 11 bases left between them. Germline CDR1 reads SEHNR; CDR2 reads FQNEAQ (reference sequence). This CDR3 is built from 13 residues. DNA for the CDR3: TGTGCCAGCAGCTTAACGGGTGCGGGCGAGCAGTACTTC. Translation: CASSLTGAGEQYF.

V and J are TRBV6-5 and TRBJ2-7, with D perhaps matching TRBD2 (6 bases). The CDR3 consists of 12 residues. CDR1 and CDR2 (germline): MNHEY, SVGAGI. Trimming removed 6 bases from V and 3 bases from J, with 9 bases in between. The CDR3 region has the DNA TGTGCCAGCAGGCTAGCGTTCTACGAGCAGTACGTC. Translated, it gives CASRLAFYEQYV.

A word on this clone: Other DNA sequences within the sample encode an identical CDR3. This chain joins TRBV7-6 and TRBJ2-3; D perhaps matches TRBD2 (5 bases). Trimming took 6 bases from V and 3 from J, leaving 13 bases between them. The CDR3 has 14 residues. CDR1 and CDR2 from the germline V gene are SGHVS and FNYEAQ. The CDR3 DNA follows: TGTGCCAGCAGTAGAAGCGGCCCGACAGATACGCAGTATTTT. The encoded protein is CASSRSGPTDTQYF.

This clone was found once. The chain is built from TRBV14 and TRBJ2-5, with D unclear. Germline lookup yields CDR1 SGHDN and CDR2 FVKESK. This CDR3 spans 11 amino acids. V lost 1 base, J lost 5 bases, and 2 bases lay in between. The CDR3 is CASSQAETQYF. As DNA, the CDR3 is TGTGCCAGCAGCCAAGCGGAGACCCAGTACTTC.

V gene TRBV5-4 combines with J gene TRBJ1-2; D uncertain. V was shortened by 1 base and J by 0 bases, with 10 bases between the two germline ends. Germline CDR1 reads SGHNT; CDR2 reads YYREEE (reference sequence). The CDR3 consists of 15 residues. The CDR3 nucleotides read TGTGCCAGCAGCTTGTCACCGGGAGCTAACTATGGCTACACCTTC. Translated: CASSLSPGANYGYTF. Variable domain in full (rest from reference TRBV5-4 and TRBJ1-2): ETGVTQSPTHLIKTRGQQVTLRCSSQSGHNTVSWYQQALGQGPQFIFQYYREEENGRGNFPPRFSGLQFPNYSSELNVNALELDDSALYLCASSLSPGANYGYTFGSGTRLTVV.

The chain couples TRBV6-6 to TRBJ2-7, with D possibly TRBD2 on 6 matching bases. Germline V gene sequence: CDR1 MNHNY, CDR2 SVGAGI (reference sequence). Trimming shortened V by 4 bases and J by 3 bases, and 10 bases separated the two germline ends. CDR3 length: 13 residues. The CDR3 is CASSSGSHYEQYF. CDR3 coding DNA: TGTGCCAGCAGTTCCGGGAGCCACTACGAGCAGTACTTC.

The genes are TRBV19 and TRBJ1-4; a possible D gene is TRBD1 (5 bases). With 2 bases removed from V and 3 bases from J, the gap between germline ends came to 10 bases. The CDR3 sequence is 15 residues long. Germline assignment: CDR1 LNHDA and CDR2 SQIVND (reference sequence). This CDR3 reads CASSIPWGSNEKLFF. The CDR3 DNA reads as TGTGCCAGTAGTATACCTTGGGGGTCTAATGAAAAACTGTTTTTT.

The J gene is TRBJ1-6, the V gene TRBV28; weak D call: TRBD1 (5 bases). Between the trimmed V and J ends, which lost 3 bases and 9 bases, there was a span of 15 bases. Germline lookup yields CDR1 MDHEN and CDR2 SYDVKM. The CDR3 spans 15 residues. The CDR3 here is CASSFVDLGTSPLHF. For the CDR3, the DNA is TGTGCCAGCAGTTTCGTGGACCTAGGGACTTCACCCCTCCACTTT.

This clone appeared once. The gene calls are TRBV12-3 or TRBV12-4 and TRBJ2-3, with D perhaps matching TRBD1 (6 bases). This CDR3 comprises 13 residues. Between the trimmed V and J ends, which lost 6 bases and 3 bases, there was a span of 10 bases. CDR3 in amino acids: CASSRTDTDTQYF. The CDR3 DNA reads TGTGCCAGCAGCAGGACAGATACAGATACGCAGTATTTT.

The chain combines TRBV11-2 with TRBJ1-5; possibly TRBD1 for D (5 bases). The CDR3 contains 17 residues. From germline, CDR1 is SGHAT and CDR2 FQNNGV. Trimming took 3 bases from V and 2 from J, leaving 17 bases between them. CDR3 protein: CASSLDSPLGGNQPQHF. In DNA, the CDR3 is TGTGCCAGCAGCTTGGATTCCCCCCTGGGGGGCAATCAGCCCCAGCATTTT.

This clone was picked up one time. The J gene is TRBJ2-3, the V gene TRBV18; a possible D gene is TRBD2 (5 bases). The CDR3 spans 15 residues. Germline V gene lookup returns CDR1 KGHSH and CDR2 LQKENI. V was shortened by 2 bases and J by 6 bases, with 15 bases between the two germline ends. In nucleotides, the CDR3 is TGTGCCAGCTCACCAAGTCCGTCTAGCTCGGATACGCAGTATTTT. Its translation is CASSPSPSSSDTQYF. Together with reference TRBV18 and TRBJ2-3, the CDR3 gives the full variable domain: NAGVMQNPRHLVRRRGQEARLRCSPMKGHSHVYWYRQLPEEGLKFMVYLQKENIIDESGMPKERFSAEFPKEGPSILRIQQVVRGDSAAYFCASSPSPSSSDTQYFGPGTRLTVL.

The rearrangement joins TRBV4-3 to TRBJ1-4; possibly TRBD1 for D (5 bases). From germline, CDR1 is LGHNA and CDR2 YSLEER. This CDR3 spans 17 amino acids. With 1 base removed from V and 0 bases from J, the gap between germline ends came to 12 bases. Written as DNA, the CDR3 is TGCGCCAGCAGCCAAGCGGACATACCTACAACTAATGAAAAACTGTTTTTT. This gives the protein CASSQADIPTTNEKLFF.

This chain connects TRBV6-2 or TRBV6-3 to TRBJ2-2, with TRBD2 matching over 8 bases. After removal of 2 bases from V and 5 bases from J, the junction contained 4 bases not matched to a gene. The germline CDR1 and CDR2 sequences are MNHEY and SVGEGT. The CDR3 is made up of 15 amino acids. CDR3: CASSYRGGTTGELFF. Here the CDR3 DNA reads TGTGCCAGCAGTTACCGCGGGGGGACTACCGGGGAGCTGTTTTTT.

V is TRBV4-2 and J is TRBJ2-1; D may correspond to TRBD1 or TRBD2 (5 bases each). CDR3 length: 16 amino acids. Germline V gene lookup returns CDR1 LGHNA and CDR2 YNFKEQ. V lost 1 base and J 2 bases, leaving 12 bases between the germline ends. The CDR3 here is CASSQVSPGPYNEQFF. The CDR3 nucleotides are TGTGCCAGCAGCCAAGTTAGTCCGGGGCCCTACAATGAGCAGTTCTTC.